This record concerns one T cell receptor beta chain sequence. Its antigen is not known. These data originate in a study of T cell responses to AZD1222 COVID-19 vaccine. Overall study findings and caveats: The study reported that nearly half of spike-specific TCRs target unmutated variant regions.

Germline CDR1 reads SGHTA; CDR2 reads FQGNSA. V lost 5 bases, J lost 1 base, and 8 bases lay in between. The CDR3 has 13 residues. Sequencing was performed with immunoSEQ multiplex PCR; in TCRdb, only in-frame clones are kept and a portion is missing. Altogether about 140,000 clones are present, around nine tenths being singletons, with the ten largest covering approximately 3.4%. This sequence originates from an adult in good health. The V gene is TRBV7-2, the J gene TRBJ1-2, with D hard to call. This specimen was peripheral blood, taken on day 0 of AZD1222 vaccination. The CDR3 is CASSPHSNYGYTF. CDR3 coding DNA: TGTGCCAGCAGCCCACACAGTAACTATGGCTACACCTTC. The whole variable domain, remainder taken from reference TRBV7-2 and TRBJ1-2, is GAGVSQSPSNKVTEKGKDVELRCDPISGHTALYWYRQSLGQGLEFLIYFQGNSAPDKSGLPSDRFSAERTGGSVSTLTIQRTQQEDSAVYLCASSPHSNYGYTFGSGTRLTVV.